This T cell receptor (beta chain) was documented in a study of OX40 agonist ivuxolimab in advanced cancers. Profiling relied on immunoSEQ multiplex PCR, and the TCRdb table lists in-frame clones only, not all of them. The sample has roughly 18,000 clones, roughly 86% seen once. The CDR3 covers 14 residues. Trimming removed 6 bases from V and 7 bases from J; junction bases left unmatched: 6. CDR1 SEHNR and CDR2 FQNEAQ come from the germline V gene (reference sequence). This sample comprised CD4+ or CD8+ T cells sorted from blood, obtained in a trial of the OX40 agonist ivuxolimab. The V and J genes are TRBV7-9 and TRBJ1-4; 9 positions agree with TRBD1. The sequence came from an adult with an advanced solid tumor such as melanoma, head and neck, liver or kidney cancer. The CDR3 sequence is CASSSGQGIEKLFF. CDR3 DNA sequence: TGTGCCAGCAGTTCGGGACAGGGTATTGAAAAACTGTTTTTT.